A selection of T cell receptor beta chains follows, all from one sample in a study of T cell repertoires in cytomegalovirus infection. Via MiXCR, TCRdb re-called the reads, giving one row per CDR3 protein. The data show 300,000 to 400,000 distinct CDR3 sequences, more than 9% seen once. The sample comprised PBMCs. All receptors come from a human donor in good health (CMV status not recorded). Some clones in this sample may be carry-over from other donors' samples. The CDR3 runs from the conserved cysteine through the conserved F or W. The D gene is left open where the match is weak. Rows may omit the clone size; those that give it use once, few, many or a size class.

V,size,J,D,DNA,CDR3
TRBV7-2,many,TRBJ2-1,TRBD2,TGTGCCAGCTCCCGGGTCGGGGGGGCGAACAATGAGCAGTTCTTC,CASSRVGGANNEQFF
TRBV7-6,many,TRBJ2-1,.,TGTGCCAGCAGCTTAACGACTGGGGGGTTGGGTGAGCAGTTCTTC,CASSLTTGGLGEQFF
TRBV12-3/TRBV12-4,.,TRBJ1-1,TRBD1,TGTGCCAGCAGCCTCCTACAGGGGAACGAAGCTTTCTTT,CASSLLQGNEAFF
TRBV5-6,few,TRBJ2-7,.,TGTGCCAGCAGCTTGGCTGGGCTACCCTACGAGCAGTACTTC,CASSLAGLPYEQYF
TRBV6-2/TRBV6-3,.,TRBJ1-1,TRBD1,TGTGCCAGCAGTTACTCCCAGGGGGCTGAAGCTTTCTTT,CASSYSQGAEAFF
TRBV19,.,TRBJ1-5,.,TGTGCCAGTAGTATAACAGCAGCCTATCAGCCCCAGCATTTT,CASSITAAYQPQHF
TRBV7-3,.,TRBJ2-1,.,TGTGCCAGCAGCTCAACGGAAGCAGCTTTGAATGAGCAGTTCTTC,CASSSTEAALNEQFF
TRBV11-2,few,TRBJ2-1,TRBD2,TGTGCCAGCAGTGGGTTAGCGGGAGGGTTGAATGAGCAGTTCTTC,CASSGLAGGLNEQFF
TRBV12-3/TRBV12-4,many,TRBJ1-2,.,TGTGCCAGCAGTGACAGTCTGGCATATGGCTACACCTTC,CASSDSLAYGYTF
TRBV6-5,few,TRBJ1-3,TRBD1,TGTGCCAGCAGTCCGACAGGGCCCCCTGGAAACACCATATATTTT,CASSPTGPPGNTIYF
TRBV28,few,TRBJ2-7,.,TGTGCCAGCAGTTTAAGTATGGGAGAGCAGTACTTC,CASSLSMGEQYF
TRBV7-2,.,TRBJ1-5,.,TGTGCCAGCAGCTTAGGTGAGACACGAAATCAGCCCCAGCATTTT,CASSLGETRNQPQHF
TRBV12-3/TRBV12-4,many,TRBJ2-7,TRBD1,TGTGCCAGCAGTTTAGCCCCAGGGGGAAACTACGAGCAGTACTTC,CASSLAPGGNYEQYF
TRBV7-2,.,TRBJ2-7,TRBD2,TGTGCCAGCAGCTCAGCTAGCGGGAGGGCCATCTACGAGCAGTACTTC,CASSSASGRAIYEQYF
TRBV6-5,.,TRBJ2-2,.,TGTGCCAGCAGTTACGTACCCTGGCGGGATAAACACTCTGCTTACACCGGGGAGCTGTTTTTT,CASSYVPWRDKHSAYTGELFF
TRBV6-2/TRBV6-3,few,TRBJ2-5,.,TGTGCCAGCACCTTACAGTGGAATCGCGAGACCCAGTACTTC,CASTLQWNRETQYF
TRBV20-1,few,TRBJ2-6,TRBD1,TGCAGTGCTAGAGGAGACAGGGCAGACTCTGGGGCCAACGTCCTGACTTTC,CSARGDRADSGANVLTF
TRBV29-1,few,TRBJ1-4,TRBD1,TGCAGCGTTGAAGATCGTGGACAGGGGGCGAGTGAAAAACTGTTTTTT,CSVEDRGQGASEKLFF
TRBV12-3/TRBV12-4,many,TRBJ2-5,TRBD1,TGTGCCAGCAGTTCCCATCGGGTTGCAGGGGGCTGGGGGGAGACCCAGTACTTC,CASSSHRVAGGWGETQYF
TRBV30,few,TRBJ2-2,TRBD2,TGTGCCTGGAGTTCCGGGGGGGTAAACACCGGGGAGCTGTTTTTT,CAWSSGGVNTGELFF
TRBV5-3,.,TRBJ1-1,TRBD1,TGTGCCAGCAGCTTGCGCTTCCGGGACAGGGTTCTGGACACTGAAGCTTTCTTT,CASSLRFRDRVLDTEAFF
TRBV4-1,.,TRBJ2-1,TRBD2,TGCGCCAGCAGCCAAGAAGGCCCGAGACTAGCGGGGAACAATGAGCAGTTCTTC,CASSQEGPRLAGNNEQFF
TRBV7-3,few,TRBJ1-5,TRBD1,TGTGCCAGCAGCTTACGATCTACAGGGGCAAATCAGCCCCAGCATTTT,CASSLRSTGANQPQHF
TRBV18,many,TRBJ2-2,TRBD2,TGTGCCAGCTCACCACAACTAGCGGGAGAAACCGGGGAGCTGTTTTTT,CASSPQLAGETGELFF
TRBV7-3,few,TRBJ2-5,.,TGTGCCAGCAGCCCAGAGGACACCCCGCTAGGGACCCAGTACTTC,CASSPEDTPLGTQYF
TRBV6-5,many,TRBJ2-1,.,TGTGCCAGCAGTCGCGGCAGAGGTTCCTACAATGAGCAGTTCTTC,CASSRGRGSYNEQFF
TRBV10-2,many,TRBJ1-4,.,TGCGCCAGCAGTGAGTCGACCTTAGGCAGAACTAATGAAAAACTGTTTTTT,CASSESTLGRTNEKLFF
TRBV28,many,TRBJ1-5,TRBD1,TGTGCCAGCAGTCCCCAACCCCGGGACAGGGGGTATAATCAGCCCCAGCATTTT,CASSPQPRDRGYNQPQHF